The T cell receptor (beta chain) under discussion was sequenced for a study of Ad26.COV2.S vaccination and SARS-CoV-2 variants. Turning to the study itself: Ad26.COV2.S, an intramuscular injection, was given once or twice 56 days apart.

This clone was seen a few times. Its target is unknown. At the DNA level, this CDR3 is encoded by other sequences in the same sample as well. Study-wide results and caveats: Post-vaccination spike-specific CD8+ and CD4+ T cell responses reportedly had substantial breadth.

V gave up 5 bases and J gave up 1 base, with 11 bases separating them. This CDR3 has 14 residues. The germline V gene encodes CDR1 MNHEY and CDR2 SMNVEV (reference sequence). Generated by immunoSEQ multiplex PCR, the TCRdb table keeps only in-frame clones and is missing some. The sample lists roughly 680,000 clones; around 90% were seen once. As for treatment: some 20 received Ad26.COV2.S at low or high dose, single or two shots; roughly five received placebo; per-sample allocation not given. Vaccine and placebo recipients were sampled on day 63 after the first injection. The J gene is TRBJ1-1, the V gene TRBV27, with D possibly matching TRBD1 (5 bases). The sample in question was peripheral blood, obtained in a trial of Ad26.COV2.S vaccine versus placebo. This TCR was recovered from a person aged 18-60 years who received the Ad26.COV2.S COVID-19 vaccine or a placebo. The DNA for the CDR3 is TGTGCCAGCAGTCCGTACGACAGGAACACTGAAGCTTTCTTT. It specifies CASSPYDRNTEAFF.